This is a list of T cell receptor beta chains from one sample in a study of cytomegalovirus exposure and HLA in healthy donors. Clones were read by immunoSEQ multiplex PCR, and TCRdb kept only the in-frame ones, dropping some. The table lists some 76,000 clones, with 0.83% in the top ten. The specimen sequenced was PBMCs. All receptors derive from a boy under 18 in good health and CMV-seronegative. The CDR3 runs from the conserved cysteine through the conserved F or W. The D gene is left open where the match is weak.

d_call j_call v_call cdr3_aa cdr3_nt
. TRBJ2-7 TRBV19 CATTDGGGGSREQYF TGTGCCACTACTGACGGAGGGGGGGGTTCTCGGGAGCAGTACTTC
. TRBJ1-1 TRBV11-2 CASSFIRTAMNTEAFF TGTGCCAGCAGCTTCATACGGACAGCAATGAACACTGAAGCTTTCTTT
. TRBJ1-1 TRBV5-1 CASSSQMNTEAFF TGCGCCAGCAGCTCTCAGATGAACACTGAAGCTTTCTTT
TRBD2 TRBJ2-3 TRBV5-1 CASSPNNPGLVPDTQYF TGCGCCAGCAGCCCAAATAATCCGGGACTAGTCCCAGATACGCAGTATTTT
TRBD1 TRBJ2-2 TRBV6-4 CASSPGQGSGELFF TGTGCCAGCAGCCCGGGACAGGGTAGCGGGGAGCTGTTTTTT
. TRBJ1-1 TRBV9 CASSPRQDVNTEAFF TGTGCCAGCAGCCCCCGACAGGACGTGAACACTGAAGCTTTCTTT
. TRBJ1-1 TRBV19 CASSLQGMNTEAFF TGTGCCAGTAGTCTTCAGGGTATGAACACTGAAGCTTTCTTT
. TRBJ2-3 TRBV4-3 CASSHAADTQYF TGCGCCAGCAGCCACGCGGCAGATACGCAGTATTTT
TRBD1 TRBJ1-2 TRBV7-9 CASSRTGAGYGYTF TGTGCCAGCAGCCGGACAGGGGCTGGGTATGGCTACACCTTC
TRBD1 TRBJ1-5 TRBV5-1 CASRQGIQPQHF TGCGCCAGCAGACAGGGGATTCAGCCCCAGCATTTT
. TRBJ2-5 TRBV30 CAWGLGGAATQYF TGTGCCTGGGGCCTTGGGGGGGCTGCGACCCAGTACTTC
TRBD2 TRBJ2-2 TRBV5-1 CASSLTSGNPTGELFF TGCGCCAGCAGCTTGACTAGCGGGAACCCAACCGGGGAGCTGTTTTTT
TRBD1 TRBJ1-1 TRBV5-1 CASSADRGGITEAFF TGCGCCAGCAGCGCCGACAGGGGAGGGATCACTGAAGCTTTCTTT
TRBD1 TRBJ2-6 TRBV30 CALIAETWTGFGANVLTF TGTGCCTTGATCGCCGAAACCTGGACAGGGTTCGGGGCCAACGTCCTGACTTTC
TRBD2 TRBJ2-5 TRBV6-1 CASSEGLAGVETQYF TGTGCCAGCAGTGAAGGACTAGCGGGGGTAGAGACCCAGTACTTC
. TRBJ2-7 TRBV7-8 CASSLAIDEQYF TGTGCCAGCAGCTTAGCTATAGACGAGCAGTACTTC
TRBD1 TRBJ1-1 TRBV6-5 CASSRLGQSEMEAFF TGTGCCAGCAGCAGACTGGGACAGTCGGAAATGGAAGCTTTCTTT
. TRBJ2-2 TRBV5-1 CASSLRTENTGELFF TGCGCCAGCAGCTTGAGGACAGAGAACACCGGGGAGCTGTTTTTT
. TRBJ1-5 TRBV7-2 CASSLGRVGNQPQHF TGTGCCAGCAGCTTAGGCAGGGTTGGCAATCAGCCCCAGCATTTT
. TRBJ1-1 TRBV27 CASSLGGRLNTEAFF TGTGCCAGCAGTTTAGGAGGCAGACTGAACACTGAAGCTTTCTTT
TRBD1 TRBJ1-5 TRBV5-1 CASSLGSLDRANQPQHF TGCGCCAGCAGCTTAGGATCCTTGGACAGGGCTAACCAGCCCCAGCATTTT
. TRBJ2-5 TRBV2 CASSNLPQETQYF TGTGCCAGCAGTAACCTACCTCAAGAGACCCAGTACTTC
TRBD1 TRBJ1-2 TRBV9 CASSVTGVGGYTF TGTGCCAGCAGCGTCACAGGGGTCGGGGGCTACACCTTC
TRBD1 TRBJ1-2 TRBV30 CAWSVQGGLGYTF TGTGCCTGGAGTGTACAGGGGGGCCTCGGCTACACCTTC
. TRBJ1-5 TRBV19 CASSQAGKSWQPQHF TGTGCCAGTAGTCAAGCAGGAAAAAGTTGGCAGCCCCAGCATTTT
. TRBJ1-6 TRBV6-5 CASSPRLNSPLHF TGTGCCAGCAGCCCCAGACTGAATTCACCCCTCCACTTT
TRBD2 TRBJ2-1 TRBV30 CAWSSLAERNEQFF TGTGCCTGGAGTTCACTAGCGGAGCGCAATGAGCAGTTCTTC
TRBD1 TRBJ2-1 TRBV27 CASSGRDRDEQFF TGTGCCAGCAGTGGGAGGGACAGGGATGAGCAGTTCTTC
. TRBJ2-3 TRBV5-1 CASSLGGGADTQYF TGCGCCAGCAGCTTGGGGGGGGGCGCAGATACGCAGTATTTT
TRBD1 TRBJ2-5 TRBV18 CASSLFRQGRETQYF TGTGCCAGCTCACTCTTCCGACAGGGGCGGGAGACCCAGTACTTC
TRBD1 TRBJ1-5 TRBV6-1 CASTQDRGNQPQHF TGTGCCAGCACCCAGGACAGGGGCAATCAGCCCCAGCATTTT
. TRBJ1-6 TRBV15 CATSDVRFNSPLHF TGTGCCACCAGCGATGTCCGGTTTAATTCACCCCTCCACTTT
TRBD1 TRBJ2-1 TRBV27 CASSLSIGQGQFF TGTGCCAGCAGTTTATCGATCGGACAGGGACAGTTCTTC
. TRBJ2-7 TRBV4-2 CASSQDPNEQYF TGTGCCAGCAGCCAAGATCCCAACGAGCAGTACTTC
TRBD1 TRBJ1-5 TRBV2 CASVRDRVDQPQHF TGTGCCAGCGTCAGAGACAGGGTGGACCAGCCCCAGCATTTT
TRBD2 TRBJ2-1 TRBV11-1 CASSLGGGANNEQFF TGTGCCAGCAGCTTAGGCGGGGGGGCGAACAATGAGCAGTTCTTC
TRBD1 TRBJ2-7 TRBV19 CASSLNRGEQYF TGTGCCAGTAGTCTTAACAGGGGCGAGCAGTACTTC
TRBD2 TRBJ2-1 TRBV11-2 CASSLGGGGSNEQFF TGTGCCAGCAGCTTAGGCGGGGGAGGGTCCAATGAGCAGTTCTTC
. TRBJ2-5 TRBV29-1 CSCMRGPPVAQYF TGCAGCTGTATGCGTGGGCCCCCGGTGGCCCAGTACTTC
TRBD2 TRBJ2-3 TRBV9 CASSGGRDTQYF TGTGCCAGCAGCGGCGGGAGGGATACGCAGTATTTT
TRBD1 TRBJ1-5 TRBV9 CASSPQGDSNQHQHF TGTGCCAGCAGCCCCCAGGGGGATAGCAATCAGCACCAGCATTTT
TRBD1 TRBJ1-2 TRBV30 CAWRESGTVAGGYTF TGTGCCTGGAGGGAGTCCGGGACAGTCGCTGGTGGCTACACCTTC
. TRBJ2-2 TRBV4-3 CASSHGDGELFF TGCGCCAGCAGCCATGGAGACGGGGAGCTGTTTTTT
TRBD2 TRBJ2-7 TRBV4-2 CASSRLAESYEQYF TGTGCCAGCAGCCGTCTAGCGGAGTCCTACGAGCAGTACTTC
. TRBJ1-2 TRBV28 CASRPGAGGYTF TGTGCCAGCAGGCCAGGGGCAGGGGGCTACACCTTC